This record covers a single TCR beta chain. Its target is unknown. Germline V lookup: CDR1 LGHNA, CDR2 YSLEER. The length of the CDR3 is 15 residues. With V trimmed by 3 bases and J by 2 bases, 3 bases remained unmatched. These data belong to a study of cytomegalovirus exposure and HLA in healthy donors. Regarding the study as a whole: A missense variant in DCLRE1C was later tied to TCR beta V- and J-gene trimming. The authors enumerated roughly 160 TCR beta chains as linked to cytomegalovirus.

PCR was performed using 60 Vbeta and 13 Jbeta primers. Data came from immunoSEQ multiplex PCR; TCRdb stores just in-frame clones and leaves some out. The table lists around 90,000 clones, about four fifths of them singletons, with about 3.8% in the top ten. Source material: PBMCs. This clonotype was obtained from a man in his forties or fifties in good health and CMV-seronegative. The J gene is TRBJ1-4, the V gene TRBV4-3; 7 bases agree with TRBD1. The CDR3 nucleotides are TGCGCCAGCAGCCACCAGGACAGGACTAATGAAAAACTGTTTTTT. Protein: CASSHQDRTNEKLFF.